The 8 T cell receptor beta chains below were found in one sample sequenced in a study of blood T cell repertoires in COVID-19. Sequencing used immunoSEQ multiplex PCR; TCRdb keeps in-frame clones, though not all of them. The sample carries around 390,000 clones, 87% recorded once. Sequenced: PBMCs or T cells enriched from blood (not recorded which). These TCRs come from a woman between 45 and 65 years old who had recovered from COVID-19.

The V call is TRBV15, the J call TRBJ2-7; D possibly corresponds to TRBD2 (5 bases). The CDR3 is 14 residues long. The germline V gene encodes CDR1 LNHNV and CDR2 YYDKDF (reference sequence). V was trimmed by 3 bases and J by 3 bases, leaving 12 bases between them. The CDR3 protein is CATSRDPGNYEQYF. The CDR3 DNA follows: TGTGCCACCAGCAGGGACCCCGGGAACTACGAGCAGTACTTC. The whole variable domain, filled in from reference TRBV15 and TRBJ2-7, reads DAMVIQNPRYQVTQFGKPVTLSCSQTLNHNVMYWYQQKSSQAPKLLFHYYDKDFNNEADTPDNFQSRRPNTSFCFLDIRSPGLGDTAMYLCATSRDPGNYEQYFGPGTRLTVT.

This clone turned up a few times. J is TRBJ1-5 and V is TRBV19; D possibly corresponds to TRBD1 (5 bases). The CDR3 length is 15 residues. V lost 9 bases, J lost 2 bases, and 17 bases lay in between. From germline, CDR1 is LNHDA and CDR2 SQIVND (reference sequence). The CDR3 bases are TGTGCCAGCTCATGGGGGGATGTGGGCAATCAGCCCCAGCATTTT. Its translation: CASSWGDVGNQPQHF.

This chain connects TRBV10-3 to TRBJ1-1; 9 bases fit TRBD1. The V and J ends lost 6 bases and 6 bases, in that order; junction bases with no gene match: 8. CDR3 size: 14 residues. Germline CDR1 and CDR2: ENHRY and SYGVKD. The CDR3 reads CAISNDRGGPEAFF. CDR3 sequence (DNA): TGTGCCATCAGCAACGACAGGGGGGGTCCTGAAGCTTTCTTT.

The rearrangement uses TRBV5-1 and TRBJ1-2; 10 bases line up with TRBD1. Germline CDR1 is SGHRS and CDR2 is YFSETQ. The CDR3 extends over 17 amino acids. Germline trimming cut 2 bases from V and 7 bases from J; bases unmatched to any gene: 14. The CDR3 DNA is TGCGCCAGCAGCTTATTTCCCGGGACAGGGGCCGAGGGTGGCTACACCTTC. Translated, it gives CASSLFPGTGAEGGYTF.

The chain uses TRBV4-2 and TRBJ2-3, with D possibly matching TRBD2 (6 bases). V was pared by 1 base and J by 2 bases, with 16 bases between. Looked up from germline, CDR1 is LGHNA and CDR2 is YNFKEQ. This CDR3 spans 17 amino acids. CDR3 amino acids: CASSQVAGGVYTDTQYF. Written as DNA, the CDR3 is TGTGCCAGCAGCCAAGTTGCGGGCGGGGTTTACACAGATACGCAGTATTTT.

This chain links TRBV14 with TRBJ1-2; D gene unclear. The CDR3 is 12 residues long. V was clipped by 5 bases and J by 2 bases, with 6 bases between them. Germline CDR1 SGHDN, CDR2 FVKESK. CDR3 protein: CASSYSNYGYTF. The DNA of the CDR3 is TGTGCCAGCAGCTACTCCAACTATGGCTACACCTTC.

V gene TRBV28 combines with J gene TRBJ1-6, with 9 bases that match TRBD1. Germline CDR1 reads MDHEN; CDR2 reads SYDVKM. V was pared by 7 bases and J by 9 bases, with 10 bases of the junction left unmatched. The CDR3 runs 15 residues. CDR3 sequence: CASNSPGTGTSPLHF. The CDR3 region has the DNA TGTGCCAGCAACTCCCCCGGGACAGGGACTTCACCCCTCCACTTT.

V gene TRBV18 combines with J gene TRBJ2-7; maybe TRBD1 (5 bases). Germline V CDR1 and CDR2: KGHSH, LQKENI. The CDR3 has 13 residues. V lost 5 bases to trimming and J lost 5 bases, with 13 bases between them. The CDR3 DNA reads as TGTGCCAGCTCAGAAGGAGCCAGGGACGAGCAGTACTTC. Its protein is CASSEGARDEQYF.